This TCR beta chain was captured by sequencing in a study of blood T cell repertoires in COVID-19. In the study overall: COVID-19 samples from acute and convalescent phases originated in the United States, Italy and Spain.

Authors' methods: By means of reference gene primer amplification, nucleated cell counts were estimated. The table came from immunoSEQ multiplex PCR; TCRdb's copy has only in-frame clones and leaves some out. That table supplies the V and J calls and clone size; D and trimming were determined from the DNA. The sample carries roughly 230,000 clones, 70% to 90% recorded once. A COVID-19 case had been met by exposed participants during the 2 weeks before study entry. V lost 3 bases to trimming and J lost 4 bases; unmatched junction nucleotides: 11. Germline V CDR1 and CDR2: LGHDT, YNNKEL (reference sequence). This CDR3 is built from 19 residues.

The sequence derives from a woman in her forties or fifties who had been exposed to COVID-19. This chain links TRBV3-1 (or the pseudogene TRBV3-2) with TRBJ2-1; 14 bases line up with TRBD2. Sequencing used PBMCs or T cells enriched from blood (not recorded which). The CDR3 DNA reads as TGTGCCAGCAGCCATCCTCACGGGACTAGCGGGGGCCGTTACAATGAGCAGTTCTTC. It codes for CASSHPHGTSGGRYNEQFF.